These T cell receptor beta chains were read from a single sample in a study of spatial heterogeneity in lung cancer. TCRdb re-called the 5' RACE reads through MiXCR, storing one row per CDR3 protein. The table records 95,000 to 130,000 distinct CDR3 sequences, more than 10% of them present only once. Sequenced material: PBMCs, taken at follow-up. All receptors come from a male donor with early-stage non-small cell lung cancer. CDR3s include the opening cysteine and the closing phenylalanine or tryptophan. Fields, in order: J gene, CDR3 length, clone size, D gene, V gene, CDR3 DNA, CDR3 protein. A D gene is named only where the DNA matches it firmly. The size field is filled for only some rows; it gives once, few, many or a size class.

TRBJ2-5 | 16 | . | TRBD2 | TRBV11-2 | TGTGCCAGCAGCCAAGTCCTAGCGGGGAACCAAGAGACCCAGTACTTC | CASSQVLAGNQETQYF
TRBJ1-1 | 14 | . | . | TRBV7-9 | TGTGCCAGCAGCTTGGTAAACATGAACACTGAAGCTTTCTTT | CASSLVNMNTEAFF
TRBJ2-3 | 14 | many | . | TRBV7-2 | TGTGCCAGCAGCTTAGATGACAGCACAGATACGCAGTATTTT | CASSLDDSTDTQYF
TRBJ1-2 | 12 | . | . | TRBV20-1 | TGCAGTGCCGAACTAGGGGCGCGGGGCTACACCTTC | CSAELGARGYTF
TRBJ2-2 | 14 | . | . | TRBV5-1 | TGCGCCAGCAGCTTGGGACCGAACACCGGGGAGCTGTTTTTT | CASSLGPNTGELFF
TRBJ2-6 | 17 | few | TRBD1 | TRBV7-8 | TGTGCCAGCAGTTCGGGACAGTACTTCTCTGGGGCCAACGTCCTGACTTTC | CASSSGQYFSGANVLTF
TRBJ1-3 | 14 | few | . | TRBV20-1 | TGCAGTGCCGATCGCGGGACTTCTGGAAACACCATATATTTT | CSADRGTSGNTIYF
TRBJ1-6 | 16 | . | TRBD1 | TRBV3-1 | TGTGCCAGCAGCCCAGGGGGCGGGACAGGAAATTCACCCCTCCACTTT | CASSPGGGTGNSPLHF
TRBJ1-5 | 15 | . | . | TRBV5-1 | TGCGCCAGCAGCGTAACAGGGATGAGCAATCAGCCCCAGCATTTT | CASSVTGMSNQPQHF
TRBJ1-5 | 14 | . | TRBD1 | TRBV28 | TGTGCCAGCAGTTTCGGGACAGGGGAGCAGCCCCAGCATTTT | CASSFGTGEQPQHF
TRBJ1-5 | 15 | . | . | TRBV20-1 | TGCAGTGCTAGTAACACAGGGACATTTGGTCAGCCCCAGCATTTT | CSASNTGTFGQPQHF
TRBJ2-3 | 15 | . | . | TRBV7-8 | TGTGCCAGCAGCTCCAGGGACAACTCTGTTCGTACGCAGTATTTT | CASSSRDNSVRTQYF
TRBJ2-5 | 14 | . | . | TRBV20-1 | TGCAGTGCTCCTTGGGCGCAGGAACGTGAGACCCAGTACTTC | CSAPWAQERETQYF
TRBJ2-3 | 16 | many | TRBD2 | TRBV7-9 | TGTGCCAGCAGCTTATGGAGCGGGGGGCGCACAGATACGCAGTATTTT | CASSLWSGGRTDTQYF
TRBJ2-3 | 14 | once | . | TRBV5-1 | TGCGCCAGCAGCTTGGCGGGATTAGGTTCTTCGCAGTATTTT | CASSLAGLGSSQYF
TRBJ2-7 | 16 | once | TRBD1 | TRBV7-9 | TGTGCCAGCAGCTTAGCCAGCGGGACAGGGACGTACGAGCAGTACTTC | CASSLASGTGTYEQYF
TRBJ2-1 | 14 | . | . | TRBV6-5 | TGTGCCAGCAGTTCCTGGGGGTCCTACAATGAGCAGTTCTTC | CASSSWGSYNEQFF
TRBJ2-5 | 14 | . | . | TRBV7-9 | TGTGCCAGCAGCTTATATACTATGAATGATGACCAGTACTTC | CASSLYTMNDDQYF
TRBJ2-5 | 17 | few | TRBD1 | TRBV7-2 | TGTGCCAGCAGCCTGCGTTATCACAGGGGGCCAAAAGAGACCCAGTACTTC | CASSLRYHRGPKETQYF
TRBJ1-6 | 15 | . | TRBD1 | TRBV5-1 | TGCGCCAGCAGCACCGCCGACAGGGCAAGTTCACCCCTCCACTTT | CASSTADRASSPLHF
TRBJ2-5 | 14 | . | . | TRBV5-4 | TGTGCCAGCAGCTTGGAACAGGGTCTAGAGACCCAGTACTTC | CASSLEQGLETQYF
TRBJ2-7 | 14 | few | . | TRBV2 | TGTGCCAGCACCCATCCCTTCCGATCCTACGAGCAGTACTTC | CASTHPFRSYEQYF
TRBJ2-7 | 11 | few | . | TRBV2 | TGTGCCAGCGGTCGTATTCGGGAGCAGTACTTC | CASGRIREQYF
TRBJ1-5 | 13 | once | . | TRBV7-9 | TGTGCCAGCAGAGGGGGGCACAGTCAGCCCCAGCATTTT | CASRGGHSQPQHF
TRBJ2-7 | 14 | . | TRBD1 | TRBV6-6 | TGTGCCAGCAAAACGGGGACAGGGGCCTCCGAGCAGTACTTC | CASKTGTGASEQYF
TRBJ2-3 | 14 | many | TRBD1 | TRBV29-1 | TGCAGCGTCTCAGGGCAGGGGGCGTCGGATACGCAGTATTTT | CSVSGQGASDTQYF
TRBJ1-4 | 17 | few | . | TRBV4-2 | TGTGCCAGCAGTAGTAGGGCCAGTCTTGCAACTAATGAAAAACTGTTTTTT | CASSSRASLATNEKLFF
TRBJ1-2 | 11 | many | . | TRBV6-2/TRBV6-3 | TGTGCCAGCAGCCGAGACAAGGCCACCTTTTTC | CASSRDKATFF
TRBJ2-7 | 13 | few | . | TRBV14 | TGTGCCAGCAGCCGGGGCCTCCCACTCGAGCAGTACTTC | CASSRGLPLEQYF
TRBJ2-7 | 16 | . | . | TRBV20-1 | TGCAGTGCTAGAGATTACCAGGGAATAAATACCTACGAGCAGTACTTC | CSARDYQGINTYEQYF
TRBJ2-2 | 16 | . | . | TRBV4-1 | TGCGCCAGCAGCCATCACCGGGAACTTGTCACCGGGGAGCTGTTTTTT | CASSHHRELVTGELFF
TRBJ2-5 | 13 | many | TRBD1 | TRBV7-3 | TGTGCCAGCAGCTTACAGGGGGTGGAGACCCAGTACTTC | CASSLQGVETQYF
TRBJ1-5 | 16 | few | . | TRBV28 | TGTGCCAGCAGTTTATCTCTTTTGGGGAGAGATCAGCCCCAGCATTTT | CASSLSLLGRDQPQHF
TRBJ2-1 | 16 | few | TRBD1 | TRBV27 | TGTGCCAGCAGTTTATACTCGGGACAGGGGTGGAATGAGCAGTTCTTC | CASSLYSGQGWNEQFF
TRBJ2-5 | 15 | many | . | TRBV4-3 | TGCGCCAGCAGCCAATCTACAGGGGGGGGAGAGACCCAGTACTTC | CASSQSTGGGETQYF
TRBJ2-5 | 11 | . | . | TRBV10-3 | TGTGCCATCAGTGAGTCAAAGACCCAGTACTTC | CAISESKTQYF
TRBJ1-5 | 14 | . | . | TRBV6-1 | TGTGCCAGCAGTGAACGGGCGCAGGGGCAGCCCCAGCATTTT | CASSERAQGQPQHF
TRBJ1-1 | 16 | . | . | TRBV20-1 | TGCAGTGCTAGAGCCCCCGGGACGACCGGGAACACTGAAGCTTTCTTT | CSARAPGTTGNTEAFF
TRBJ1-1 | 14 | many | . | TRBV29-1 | TGCAGCGTTGAAGAATCCGGGCTGAACACTGAAGCTTTCTTT | CSVEESGLNTEAFF
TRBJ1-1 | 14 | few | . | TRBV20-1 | TGCAGTGCCCCCCACGGGCTAGTTGGTACTGAAGCTTTCTTT | CSAPHGLVGTEAFF
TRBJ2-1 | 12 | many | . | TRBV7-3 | TGTGCCAGCAGCTCCCCCGGACAGATGATGTTCTTC | CASSSPGQMMFF
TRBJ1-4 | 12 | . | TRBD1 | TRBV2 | TGTGCCAGCAGGGACAGGGGTGAAAAACTGTTTTTT | CASRDRGEKLFF
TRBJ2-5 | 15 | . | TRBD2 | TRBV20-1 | TGCAGTGCTAGAGGGGCTAGCGGGGGTTTTGAGACCCAGTACTTC | CSARGASGGFETQYF
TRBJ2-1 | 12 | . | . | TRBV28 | TGTGCCAGCTCGCAAGGGACCCCCCAGCAGTTCTTC | CASSQGTPQQFF
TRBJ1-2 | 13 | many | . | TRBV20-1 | TGCAGTGCTAGAGATGGAAATAACTATGGCTACACCTTC | CSARDGNNYGYTF
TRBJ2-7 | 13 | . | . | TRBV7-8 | TGTGCCAGCAGCCCTAGCTGGGCCTACGAGCAGTACTTC | CASSPSWAYEQYF
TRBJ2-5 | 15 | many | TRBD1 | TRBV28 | TGTGCCAGCAGTTTTGGACAGGGACGCGTACAGACCCAGTACTTC | CASSFGQGRVQTQYF
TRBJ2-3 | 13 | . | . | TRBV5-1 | TGCGCCAGCAGCTCGGCAGGCGCAGATACGCAGTATTTT | CASSSAGADTQYF
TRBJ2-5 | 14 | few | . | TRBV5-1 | TGCGCCAGCAGCCCTGGGGCCCCAGGGGAGACCCAGTACTTC | CASSPGAPGETQYF
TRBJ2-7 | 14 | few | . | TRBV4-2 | TGTGCCAGCAGCCGGGGGCTCGTCGAAGACGAGCAGTACTTC | CASSRGLVEDEQYF
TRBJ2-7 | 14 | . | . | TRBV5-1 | TGCGCCAGCAGCTTGGGGCGGATTACCTACGAGCAGTACTTC | CASSLGRITYEQYF
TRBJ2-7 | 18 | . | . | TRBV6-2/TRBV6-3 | TGTGCCAGCAGCCGCCCTTCCGGAGGGGGCGCGAGCTCCTACGAGCAGTACTTC | CASSRPSGGGASSYEQYF
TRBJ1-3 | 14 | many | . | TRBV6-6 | TGTGCCAGCAGATCCACGACTACTGGAAACACCATATATTTT | CASRSTTTGNTIYF